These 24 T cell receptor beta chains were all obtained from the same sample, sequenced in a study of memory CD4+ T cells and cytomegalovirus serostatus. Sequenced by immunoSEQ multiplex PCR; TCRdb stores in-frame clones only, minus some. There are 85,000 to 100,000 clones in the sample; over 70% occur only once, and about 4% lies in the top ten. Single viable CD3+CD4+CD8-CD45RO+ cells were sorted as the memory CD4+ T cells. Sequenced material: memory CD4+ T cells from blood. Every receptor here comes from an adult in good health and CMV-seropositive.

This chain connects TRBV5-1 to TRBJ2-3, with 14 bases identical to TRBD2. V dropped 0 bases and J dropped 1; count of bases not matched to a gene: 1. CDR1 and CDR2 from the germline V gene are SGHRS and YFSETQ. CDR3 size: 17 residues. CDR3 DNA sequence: TGCGCCAGCAGCTTGGGGGGACTAGCGGGAGGCACAGATACGCAGTATTTT. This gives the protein CASSLGGLAGGTDTQYF.

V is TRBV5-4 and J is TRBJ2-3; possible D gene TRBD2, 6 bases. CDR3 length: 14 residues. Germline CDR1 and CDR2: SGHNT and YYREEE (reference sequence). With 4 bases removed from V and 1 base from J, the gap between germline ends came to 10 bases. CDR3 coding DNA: TGTGCCAGCAGCCCGGGACTCGGCACAGATACGCAGTATTTT. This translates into CASSPGLGTDTQYF. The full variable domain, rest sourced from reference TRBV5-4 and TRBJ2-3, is ETGVTQSPTHLIKTRGQQVTLRCSSQSGHNTVSWYQQALGQGPQFIFQYYREEENGRGNFPPRFSGLQFPNYSSELNVNALELDDSALYLCASSPGLGTDTQYFGPGTRLTVL.

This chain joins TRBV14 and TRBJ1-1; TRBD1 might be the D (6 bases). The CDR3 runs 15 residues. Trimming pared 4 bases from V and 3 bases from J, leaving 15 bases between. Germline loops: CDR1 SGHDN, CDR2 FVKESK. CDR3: CASSLRGTTDTEAFF. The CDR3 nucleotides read TGTGCCAGCAGCCTTAGAGGGACAACGGACACTGAAGCTTTCTTT.

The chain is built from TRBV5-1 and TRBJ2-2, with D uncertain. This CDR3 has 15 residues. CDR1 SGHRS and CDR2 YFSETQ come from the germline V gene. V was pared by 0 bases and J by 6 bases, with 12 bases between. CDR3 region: CASSLVRQVAGELFF. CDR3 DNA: TGCGCCAGCAGCTTGGTCCGTCAGGTCGCCGGGGAGCTGTTTTTT. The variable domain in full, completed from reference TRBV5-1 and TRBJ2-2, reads KAGVTQTPRYLIKTRGQQVTLSCSPISGHRSVSWYQQTPGQGLQFLFEYFSETQRNKGNFPGRFSGRQFSNSRSEMNVSTLELGDSALYLCASSLVRQVAGELFFGEGSRLTVL.

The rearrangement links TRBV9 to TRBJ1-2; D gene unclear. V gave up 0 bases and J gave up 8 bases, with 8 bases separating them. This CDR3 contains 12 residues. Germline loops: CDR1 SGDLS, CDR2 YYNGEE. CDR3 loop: CASSVGSQGYTF. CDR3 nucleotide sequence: TGTGCCAGCAGCGTAGGCTCTCAGGGCTACACCTTC.

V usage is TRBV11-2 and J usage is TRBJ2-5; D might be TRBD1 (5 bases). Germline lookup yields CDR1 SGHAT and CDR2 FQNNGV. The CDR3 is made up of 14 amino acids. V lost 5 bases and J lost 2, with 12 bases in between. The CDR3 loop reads CASSPQVKQETQYF. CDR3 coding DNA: TGTGCCAGCAGCCCACAGGTCAAACAAGAGACCCAGTACTTC. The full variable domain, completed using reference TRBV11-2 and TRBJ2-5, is EAGVAQSPRYKIIEKRQSVAFWCNPISGHATLYWYQQILGQGPKLLIQFQNNGVVDDSQLPKDRFSAERLKGVDSTLKIQPAKLEDSAVYLCASSPQVKQETQYFGPGTRLLVL.

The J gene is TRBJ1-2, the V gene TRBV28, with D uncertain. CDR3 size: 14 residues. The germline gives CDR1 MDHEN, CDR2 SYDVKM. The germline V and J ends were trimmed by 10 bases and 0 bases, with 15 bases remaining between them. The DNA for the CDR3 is TGTGCCATTCCACGCGGGGAAACTAACTATGGCTACACCTTC. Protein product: CAIPRGETNYGYTF.

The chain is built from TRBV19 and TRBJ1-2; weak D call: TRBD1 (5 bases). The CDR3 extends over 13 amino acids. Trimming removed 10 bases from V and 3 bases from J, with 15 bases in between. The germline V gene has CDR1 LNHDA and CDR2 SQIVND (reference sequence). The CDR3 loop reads CATSPGTHYGYTF. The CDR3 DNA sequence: TGTGCCACATCCCCCGGGACTCACTATGGCTACACCTTC.

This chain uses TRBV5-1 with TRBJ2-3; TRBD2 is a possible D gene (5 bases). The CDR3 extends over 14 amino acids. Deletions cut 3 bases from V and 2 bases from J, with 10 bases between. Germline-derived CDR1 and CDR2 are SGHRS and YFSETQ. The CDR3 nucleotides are TGCGCCAGCAGCTCTACGGGAACCACAGATACGCAGTATTTT. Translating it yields CASSSTGTTDTQYF.

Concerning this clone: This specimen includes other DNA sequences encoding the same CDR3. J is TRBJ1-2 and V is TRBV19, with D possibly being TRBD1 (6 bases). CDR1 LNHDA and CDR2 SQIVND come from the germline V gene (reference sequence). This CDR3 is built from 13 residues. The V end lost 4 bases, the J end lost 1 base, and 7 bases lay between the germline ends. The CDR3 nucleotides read TGTGCCAGTAGTAAACAGGGTAACTATGGCTACACCTTC. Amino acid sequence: CASSKQGNYGYTF.

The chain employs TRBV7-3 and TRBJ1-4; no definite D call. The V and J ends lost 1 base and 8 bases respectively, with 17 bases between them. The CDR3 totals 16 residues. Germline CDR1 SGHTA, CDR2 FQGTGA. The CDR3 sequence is CASSLNGGPNPEKLFF. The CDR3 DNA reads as TGTGCCAGCAGCTTAAATGGAGGCCCCAACCCAGAAAAACTGTTTTTT.

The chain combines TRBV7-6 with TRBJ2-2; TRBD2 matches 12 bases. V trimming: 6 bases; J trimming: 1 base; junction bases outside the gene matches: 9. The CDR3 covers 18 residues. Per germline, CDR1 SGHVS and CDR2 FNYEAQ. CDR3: CASSLTLAGGGNTGELFF. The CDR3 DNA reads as TGTGCCAGCAGTCTCACTCTAGCGGGAGGGGGGAACACCGGGGAGCTGTTTTTT.

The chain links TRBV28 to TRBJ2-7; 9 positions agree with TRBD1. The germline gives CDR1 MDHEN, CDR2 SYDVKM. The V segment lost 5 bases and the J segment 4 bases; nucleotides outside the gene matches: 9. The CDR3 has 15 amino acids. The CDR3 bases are TGTGCCAGCAGTACTACAGGGGGCGGTAGTTACGAGCAGTACTTC. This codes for CASSTTGGGSYEQYF. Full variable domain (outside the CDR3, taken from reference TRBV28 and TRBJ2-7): DVKVTQSSRYLVKRTGEKVFLECVQDMDHENMFWYRQDPGLGLRLIYFSYDVKMKEKGDIPEGYSVSREKKERFSLILESASTNQTSMYLCASSTTGGGSYEQYFGPGTRLTVT.

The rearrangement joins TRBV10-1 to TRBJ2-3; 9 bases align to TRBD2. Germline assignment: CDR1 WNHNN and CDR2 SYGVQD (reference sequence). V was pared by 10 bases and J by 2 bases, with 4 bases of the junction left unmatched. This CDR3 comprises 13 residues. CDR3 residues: CANRLADTDTQYF. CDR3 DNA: TGCGCCAACAGACTAGCGGACACAGATACGCAGTATTTT.

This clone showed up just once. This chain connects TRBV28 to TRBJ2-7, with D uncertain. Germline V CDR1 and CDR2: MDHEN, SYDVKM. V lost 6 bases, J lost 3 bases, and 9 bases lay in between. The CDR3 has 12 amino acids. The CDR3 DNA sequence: TGTGCCAGCAGAGCAGGATACTACGAGCAGTACTTC. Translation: CASRAGYYEQYF.

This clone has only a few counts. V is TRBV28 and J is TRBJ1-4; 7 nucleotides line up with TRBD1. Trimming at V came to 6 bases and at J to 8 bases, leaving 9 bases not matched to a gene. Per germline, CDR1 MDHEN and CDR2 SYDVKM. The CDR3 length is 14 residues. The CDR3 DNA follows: TGTGCCAGCAGGACCGGAGGGGGCGGGGAAAAACTGTTTTTT. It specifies CASRTGGGGEKLFF.

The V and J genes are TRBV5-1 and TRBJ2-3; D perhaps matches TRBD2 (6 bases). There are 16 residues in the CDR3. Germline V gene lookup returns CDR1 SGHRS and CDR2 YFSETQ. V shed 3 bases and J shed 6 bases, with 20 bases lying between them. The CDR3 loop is CASSWRRVEGSDTQYF. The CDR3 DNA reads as TGCGCCAGCAGCTGGAGACGGGTGGAGGGGAGCGATACGCAGTATTTT.

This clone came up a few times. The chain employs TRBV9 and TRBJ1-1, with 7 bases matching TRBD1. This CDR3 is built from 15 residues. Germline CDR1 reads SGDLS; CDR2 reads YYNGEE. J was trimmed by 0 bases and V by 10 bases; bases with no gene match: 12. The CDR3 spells CASNQGGLMNTEAFF. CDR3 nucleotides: TGTGCCTCAAATCAAGGGGGCCTCATGAACACTGAAGCTTTCTTT.

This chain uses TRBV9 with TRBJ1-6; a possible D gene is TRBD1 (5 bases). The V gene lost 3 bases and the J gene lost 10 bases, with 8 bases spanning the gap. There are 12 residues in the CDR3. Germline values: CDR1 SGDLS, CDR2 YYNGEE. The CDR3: CASSAEGSPLHF. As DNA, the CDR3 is TGTGCCAGCAGCGCAGAGGGGTCACCCCTCCACTTT.

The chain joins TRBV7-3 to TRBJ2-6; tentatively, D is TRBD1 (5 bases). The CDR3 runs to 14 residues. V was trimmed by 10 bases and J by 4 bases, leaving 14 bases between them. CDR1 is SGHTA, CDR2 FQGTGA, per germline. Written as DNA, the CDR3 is TGTGCCACCACACAGGACCCCGGGGCCAACGTCCTGACTTTC. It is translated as CATTQDPGANVLTF.

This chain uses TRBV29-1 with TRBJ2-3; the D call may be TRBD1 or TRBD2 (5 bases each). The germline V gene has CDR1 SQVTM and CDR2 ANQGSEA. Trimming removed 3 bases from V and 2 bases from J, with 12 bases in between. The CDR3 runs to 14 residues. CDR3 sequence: CSVDYNGATDTQYF. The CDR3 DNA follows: TGCAGCGTTGACTATAACGGGGCCACAGATACGCAGTATTTT.

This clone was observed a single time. CDR3 sequence (DNA): TGTGCCAGCAGTGAATCAGGGAAAGAGACCCAGTACTTC. Translation: CASSESGKETQYF. This chain joins TRBV6-1 and TRBJ2-5, with D perhaps TRBD1 (5 bases). Between the trimmed V and J ends, which lost 2 bases and 3 bases, there was a span of 7 bases. Germline CDR1 reads MNHNS; CDR2 reads SASEGT. This CDR3 comprises 13 residues.

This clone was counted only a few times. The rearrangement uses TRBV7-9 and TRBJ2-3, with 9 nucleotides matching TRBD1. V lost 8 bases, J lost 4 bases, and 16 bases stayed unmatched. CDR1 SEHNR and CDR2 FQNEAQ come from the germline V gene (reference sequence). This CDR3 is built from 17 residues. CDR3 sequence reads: CASGPPPGQGASDTQYF. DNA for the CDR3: TGTGCCAGCGGACCACCACCGGGACAGGGTGCCTCAGATACGCAGTATTTT. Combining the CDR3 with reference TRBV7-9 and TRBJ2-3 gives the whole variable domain DTGVSQNPRHKITKRGQNVTFRCDPISEHNRLYWYRQTLGQGPEFLTYFQNEAQLEKSRLLSDRFSAERPKGSFSTLEIQRTEQGDSAMYLCASGPPPGQGASDTQYFGPGTRLTVL.

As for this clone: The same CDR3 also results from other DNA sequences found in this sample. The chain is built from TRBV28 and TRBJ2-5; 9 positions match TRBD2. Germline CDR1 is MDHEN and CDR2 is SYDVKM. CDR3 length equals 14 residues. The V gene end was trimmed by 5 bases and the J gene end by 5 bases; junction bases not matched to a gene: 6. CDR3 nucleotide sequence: TGTGCCAGCAGTCCTCTAGCGGGAAGGGAGACCCAGTACTTC. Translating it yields CASSPLAGRETQYF.